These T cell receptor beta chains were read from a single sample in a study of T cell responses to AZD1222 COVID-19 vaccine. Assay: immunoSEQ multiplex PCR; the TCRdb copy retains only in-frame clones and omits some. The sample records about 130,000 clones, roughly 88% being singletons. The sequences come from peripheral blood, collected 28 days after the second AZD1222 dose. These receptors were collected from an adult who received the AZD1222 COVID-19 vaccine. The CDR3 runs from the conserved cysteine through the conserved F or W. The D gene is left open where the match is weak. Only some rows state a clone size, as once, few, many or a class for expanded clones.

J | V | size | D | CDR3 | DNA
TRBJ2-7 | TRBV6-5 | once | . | CASSYSVDYEQYF | TGTGCCAGCAGTTACAGTGTCGACTACGAGCAGTACTTC
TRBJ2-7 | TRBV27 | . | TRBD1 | CASNRQGENSEQYF | TGTGCCAGCAACCGACAGGGGGAAAACTCCGAGCAGTACTTC
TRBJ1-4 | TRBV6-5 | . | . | CASSYSLQGELFF | TGTGCCAGCAGTTACTCGTTACAGGGCGAACTGTTTTTT
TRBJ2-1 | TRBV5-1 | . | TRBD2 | CASSLAVSGSYNEQFF | TGCGCCAGCAGCTTGGCCGTCAGCGGGAGCTACAATGAGCAGTTCTTC
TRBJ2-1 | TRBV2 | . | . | CAGASYNEQFF | TGTGCCGGCGCCTCCTACAATGAGCAGTTCTTC
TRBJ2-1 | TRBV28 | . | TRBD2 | CASSVVTSGSLYNEQFF | TGTGCCAGCAGTGTCGTAACTAGCGGGAGCCTATACAATGAGCAGTTCTTC
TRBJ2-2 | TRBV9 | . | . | CASSTSHREPNTGELFF | TGTGCCAGCAGCACATCCCACAGGGAACCGAACACCGGGGAGCTGTTTTTT
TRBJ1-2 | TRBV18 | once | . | CASSPGPFSNGYTF | TGTGCCAGCTCACCGGGACCGTTTTCAAATGGCTACACCTTC
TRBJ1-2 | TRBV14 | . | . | CASSLAGSYGYTF | TGTGCCAGCAGTCTCGCAGGGAGCTATGGCTACACCTTC
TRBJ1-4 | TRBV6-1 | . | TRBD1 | CASSVRPGQTNEKLFF | TGTGCCAGCAGTGTGCGACCGGGACAGACTAATGAAAAACTGTTTTTT
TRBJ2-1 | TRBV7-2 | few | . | CASSSDVSSYNEQFF | TGTGCCAGCAGCTCGGACGTGAGCTCCTACAATGAGCAGTTCTTC
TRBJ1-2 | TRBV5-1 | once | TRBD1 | CASSTDRSNYGYTF | TGCGCCAGCAGCACGGACAGGTCTAACTATGGCTACACCTTC
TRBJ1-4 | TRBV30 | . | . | CAWNLDSRDEKLFF | TGTGCCTGGAATCTGGACAGCCGGGATGAAAAACTGTTTTTT
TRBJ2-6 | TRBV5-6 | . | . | CASSLGPSGANVLTF | TGTGCCAGCAGCTTGGGACCCTCTGGGGCCAACGTCCTGACTTTC
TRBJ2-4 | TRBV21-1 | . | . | CASSKNPRALAKNIQYF | TGTGCCAGCAGCAAAAATCCCCGGGCGCTAGCCAAAAACATTCAGTACTTC
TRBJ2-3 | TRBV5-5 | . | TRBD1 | CASSPDRGRTDTQYF | TGTGCCAGCAGCCCTGACAGGGGGAGAACAGATACGCAGTATTTT
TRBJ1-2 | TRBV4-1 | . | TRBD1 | CASSRVNVQGAGGYTF | TGCGCCAGCAGCCGAGTAAACGTGCAGGGGGCCGGCGGCTACACCTTC
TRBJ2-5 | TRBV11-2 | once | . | CASSLDRATGTQYF | TGTGCCAGCAGCTTAGATCGCGCCACAGGGACCCAGTACTTC
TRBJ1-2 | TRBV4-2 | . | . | CASSQSSWGGGYTF | TGTGCCAGCAGCCAATCGAGTTGGGGGGGTGGCTACACCTTC
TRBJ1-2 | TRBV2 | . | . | CASKDSKYGYTF | TGTGCCAGCAAGGACAGTAAATATGGCTACACCTTC
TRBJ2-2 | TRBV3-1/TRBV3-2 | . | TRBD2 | CASSHNGGGTGELFF | TGTGCCAGCAGCCATAATGGCGGGGGGACCGGGGAGCTGTTTTTT
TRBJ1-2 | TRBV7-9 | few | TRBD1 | CASRGQPAMGGYTF | TGTGCCAGCAGGGGACAGCCCGCTATGGGTGGCTACACCTTC
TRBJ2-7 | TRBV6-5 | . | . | CASSYYEGYPYEQYF | TGTGCCAGCAGTTACTATGAGGGGTATCCCTACGAGCAGTACTTC
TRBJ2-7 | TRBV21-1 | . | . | CASSKQSGVDRPSYVEQYF | TGTGCCAGCAGCAAACAAAGTGGGGTCGACAGGCCTAGCTACGTCGAGCAGTACTTC
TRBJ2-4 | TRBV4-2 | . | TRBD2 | CASSQTGTSLIQYF | TGTGCCAGCAGCCAAACTGGGACTAGTCTCATTCAGTACTTC
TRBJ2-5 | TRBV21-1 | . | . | CASSKYGRRYQETQYF | TGTGCCAGCAGCAAATACGGTCGCAGGTACCAAGAGACCCAGTACTTC
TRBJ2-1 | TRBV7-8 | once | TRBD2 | CASSQRTSGSSYNEQFF | TGTGCCAGCAGCCAACGGACTAGCGGGAGTTCCTACAATGAGCAGTTCTTC
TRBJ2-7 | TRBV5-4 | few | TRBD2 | CASRTSSGTSGSLRSEQYF | TGTGCCAGCAGGACTAGCTCCGGGACTAGCGGGAGCCTCCGTTCCGAGCAGTACTTC
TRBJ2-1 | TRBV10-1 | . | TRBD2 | CASSFRTSGEQFF | TGCGCCAGCAGTTTCAGGACTAGCGGGGAGCAGTTCTTC